This paragraph covers one TCR beta chain sequence. The antigen is undetermined. J was trimmed by 10 bases and V by 8 bases; bases with no gene match: 5. In germline, CDR1 is MNHEY, CDR2 SMNVEV (reference sequence). CDR3 length equals 12 residues. These data are taken from a study of shared clonotypes between healthy human individuals. The data were produced by immunoSEQ multiplex PCR, yet TCRdb's version contains in-frame clones alone and is incomplete. Counted here are hundreds of thousands of clones, around 92% occurring once; the ten biggest clones make up more than 20%. Notes on the study in general: Clonotype sharing among donors, it was expected, would be affected by sequencing depth.

The naive CD8 fraction comprised CD45RO-negative cells positively selected for CCR7 and excluded terminally differentiated effector memory CD45RA+ cells. The clonotype was recovered from a man aged 30-40 years in good health. The chain combines TRBV27 with TRBJ2-1; 10 bases are a match to TRBD2. Material for sequencing was naive CD8+ T cells sorted from blood. The CDR3 region is CASVAGGREQFF. DNA for the CDR3: TGTGCCAGCGTAGCGGGAGGCCGAGAGCAGTTCTTC.